This TCR beta chain was captured in a study of CD8 T cells in ankylosing spondylitis. Notes on the study in general: Disease-associated clones were CD8+ and fairly uncommon in peripheral blood. Reported data indicate significant enrichment of disease-linked clones within matched ankylosing spondylitis synovial fluid.

This clonotype has more than one count but fewer than ten. What it recognizes is unknown. TCRdb fed the 5' RACE reads into MiXCR, producing one record per CDR3 protein. The sample has about 150,000 distinct CDR3 sequences, around 45% seen once; the top ten hold around 15%. Trimming removed 5 bases at V and 0 bases at J, with 11 bases between. CDR1 LGHDT and CDR2 YNNKEL come from the germline V gene (reference sequence). CDR3 size: 15 residues. V gene TRBV3-1 combines with J gene TRBJ1-3, with D unresolved. The sample comprised synovial fluid, either unsorted or a sorted T cell fraction (not recorded which). The clonotype was recovered from a male donor with ankylosing spondylitis. The CDR3 nucleotides are TGTGCCAGCAGCTCAGACATCGCCTCTGGAAACACCATATATTTT. Its translation: CASSSDIASGNTIYF.